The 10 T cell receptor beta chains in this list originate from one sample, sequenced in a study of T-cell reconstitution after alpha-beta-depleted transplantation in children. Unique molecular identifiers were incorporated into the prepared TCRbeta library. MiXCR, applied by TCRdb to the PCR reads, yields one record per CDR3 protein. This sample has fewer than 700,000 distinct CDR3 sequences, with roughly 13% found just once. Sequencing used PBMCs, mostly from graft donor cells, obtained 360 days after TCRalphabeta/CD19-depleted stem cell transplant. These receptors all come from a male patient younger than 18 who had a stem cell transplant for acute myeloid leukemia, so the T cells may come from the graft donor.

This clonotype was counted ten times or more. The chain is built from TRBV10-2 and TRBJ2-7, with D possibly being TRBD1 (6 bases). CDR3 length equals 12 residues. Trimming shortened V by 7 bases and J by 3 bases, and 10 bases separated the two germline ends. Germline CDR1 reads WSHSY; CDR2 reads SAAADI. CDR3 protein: CASTDRLYEQYV. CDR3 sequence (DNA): TGCGCCAGCACCGACAGGCTCTACGAGCAGTACGTC.

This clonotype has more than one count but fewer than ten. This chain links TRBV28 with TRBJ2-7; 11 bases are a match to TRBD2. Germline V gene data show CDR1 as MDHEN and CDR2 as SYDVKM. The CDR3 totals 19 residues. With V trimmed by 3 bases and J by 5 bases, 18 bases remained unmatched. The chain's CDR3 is CASSFPPLRLGLAAHEQYF. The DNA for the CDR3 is TGTGCCAGCAGTTTTCCCCCCCTCCGATTGGGACTAGCGGCCCACGAGCAGTACTTC.

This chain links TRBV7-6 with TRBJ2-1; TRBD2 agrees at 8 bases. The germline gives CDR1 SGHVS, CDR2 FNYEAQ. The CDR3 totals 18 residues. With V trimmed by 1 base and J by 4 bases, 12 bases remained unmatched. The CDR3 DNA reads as TGTGCCAGCAGCTTAGGGACCAAGCGGGAGAGGGGATACAATGAGCAGTTCTTC. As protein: CASSLGTKRERGYNEQFF. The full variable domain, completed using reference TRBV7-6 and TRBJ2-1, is GAGVSQSPRYKVTKRGQDVALRCDPISGHVSLYWYRQALGQGPEFLTYFNYEAQQDKSGLPNDRFSAERPEGSISTLTIQRTEQRDSAMYRCASSLGTKRERGYNEQFFGPGTRLTVL.

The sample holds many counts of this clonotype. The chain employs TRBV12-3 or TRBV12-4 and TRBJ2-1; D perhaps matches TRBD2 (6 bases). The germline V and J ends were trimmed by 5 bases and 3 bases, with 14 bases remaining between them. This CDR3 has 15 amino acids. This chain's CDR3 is CASSPRGRVYNEQFF. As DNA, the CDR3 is TGTGCCAGCAGTCCTCGGGGGAGAGTCTACAATGAGCAGTTCTTC.

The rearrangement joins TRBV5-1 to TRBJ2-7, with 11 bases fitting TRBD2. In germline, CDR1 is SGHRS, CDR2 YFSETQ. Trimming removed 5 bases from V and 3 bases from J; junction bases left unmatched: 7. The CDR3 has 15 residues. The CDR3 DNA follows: TGCGCCAGCAGAGTCCTAGCGGGAGGTAGCTACGAGCAGTACTTC. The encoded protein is CASRVLAGGSYEQYF.

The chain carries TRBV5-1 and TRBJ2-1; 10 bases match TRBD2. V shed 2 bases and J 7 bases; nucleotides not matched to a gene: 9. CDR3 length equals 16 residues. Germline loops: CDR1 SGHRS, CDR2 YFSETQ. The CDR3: CASSFGVAGGKNEQFF. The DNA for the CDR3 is TGCGCCAGCAGCTTTGGCGTAGCGGGAGGTAAAAATGAGCAGTTCTTC. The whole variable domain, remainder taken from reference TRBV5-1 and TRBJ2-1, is KAGVTQTPRYLIKTRGQQVTLSCSPISGHRSVSWYQQTPGQGLQFLFEYFSETQRNKGNFPGRFSGRQFSNSRSEMNVSTLELGDSALYLCASSFGVAGGKNEQFFGPGTRLTVL.

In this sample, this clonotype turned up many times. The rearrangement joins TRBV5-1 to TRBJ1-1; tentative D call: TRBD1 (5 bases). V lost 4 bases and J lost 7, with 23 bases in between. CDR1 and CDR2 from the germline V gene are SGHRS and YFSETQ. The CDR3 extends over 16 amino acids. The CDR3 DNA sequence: TGCGCCAGCAGCCGAAGCCGACAGACCGAGGGCTATGAAGCTTTCTTT. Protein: CASSRSRQTEGYEAFF. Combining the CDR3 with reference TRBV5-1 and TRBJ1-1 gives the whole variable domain KAGVTQTPRYLIKTRGQQVTLSCSPISGHRSVSWYQQTPGQGLQFLFEYFSETQRNKGNFPGRFSGRQFSNSRSEMNVSTLELGDSALYLCASSRSRQTEGYEAFFGQGTRLTVV.

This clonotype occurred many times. The CDR3 is CASSVAGSGREQYF. In nucleotides, the CDR3 is TGTGCCAGCAGCGTAGCCGGGAGTGGTCGCGAGCAGTACTTC. This sequence joins TRBV9 and TRBJ2-7; a weak D match, TRBD2 (6 bases). The CDR3 totals 14 residues. The V gene's germline CDR1 is SGDLS and CDR2 YYNGEE. V lost 0 bases and J lost 6, with 13 bases in between.

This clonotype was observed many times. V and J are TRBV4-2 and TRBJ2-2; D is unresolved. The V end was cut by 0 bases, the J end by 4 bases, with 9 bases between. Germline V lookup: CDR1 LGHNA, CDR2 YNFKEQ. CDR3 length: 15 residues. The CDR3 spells CASSQDGPVTGELFF. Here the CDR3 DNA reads TGTGCCAGCAGCCAAGATGGACCCGTCACCGGGGAGCTGTTTTTT.

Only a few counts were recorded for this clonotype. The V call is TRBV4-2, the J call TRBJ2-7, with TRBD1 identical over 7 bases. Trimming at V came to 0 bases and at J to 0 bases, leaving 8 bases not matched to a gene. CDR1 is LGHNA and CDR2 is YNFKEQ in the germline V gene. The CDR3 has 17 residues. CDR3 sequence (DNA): TGTGCCAGCAGCCAAGATACCGGGACAGAGACCTCCTACGAGCAGTACTTC. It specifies CASSQDTGTETSYEQYF.